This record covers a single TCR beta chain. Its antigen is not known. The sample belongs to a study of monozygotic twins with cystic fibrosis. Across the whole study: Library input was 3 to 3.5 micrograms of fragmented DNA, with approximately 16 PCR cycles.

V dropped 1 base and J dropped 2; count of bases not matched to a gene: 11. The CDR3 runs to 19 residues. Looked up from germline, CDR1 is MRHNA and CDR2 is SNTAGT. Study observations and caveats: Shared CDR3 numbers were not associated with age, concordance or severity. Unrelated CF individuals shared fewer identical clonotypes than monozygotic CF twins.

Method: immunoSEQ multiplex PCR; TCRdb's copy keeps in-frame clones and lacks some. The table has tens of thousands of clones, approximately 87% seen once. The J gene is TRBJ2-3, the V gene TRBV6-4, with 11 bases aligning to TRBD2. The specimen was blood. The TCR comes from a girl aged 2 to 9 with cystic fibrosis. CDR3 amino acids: CASSDFELAGEFTTDTQYF. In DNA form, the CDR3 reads TGTGCCAGCAGTGACTTTGAACTAGCGGGGGAGTTTACCACAGATACGCAGTATTTT.